The 9 T cell receptor beta chains listed next were all sequenced from one sample in a study of radiotherapy plus CTLA-4 blockade in lung cancer. Data came from immunoSEQ multiplex PCR; TCRdb stores just in-frame clones and leaves some out. This sample has fewer than 150,000 clones, with around 75% found just once. Sequenced here: peripheral blood, sampled from a patient treated with radiotherapy plus ipilimumab. These receptors all stem from a human donor with non-small cell lung cancer who had a partial response to radiotherapy plus ipilimumab.

The chain couples TRBV19 to TRBJ2-3, with 9 bases that match TRBD1. This CDR3 contains 15 residues. Germline assignment: CDR1 LNHDA and CDR2 SQIVND (reference sequence). Trimming removed 0 bases from V and 8 bases from J; junction bases left unmatched: 6. The CDR3 is CASSIENRGRGTQYF. The CDR3 coding sequence is TGTGCCAGTAGTATAGAGAACAGGGGGCGAGGTACGCAGTATTTT.

This clone was observed a handful of times. The V and J genes are TRBV7-6 and TRBJ1-5, with 9 bases fitting TRBD1. Germline V lookup: CDR1 SGHVS, CDR2 FNYEAQ. This CDR3 is 13 amino acids long. J lost 7 bases, V lost 9 bases, and 7 bases had no gene match. The CDR3: CASSTGGEQPQHF. The CDR3 DNA reads TGTGCCAGTTCGACAGGGGGGGAGCAGCCCCAGCATTTT.

The chain combines TRBV5-1 with TRBJ2-2, with 7 bases identical to TRBD1. The V gene end was trimmed by 4 bases and the J gene end by 5 bases; junction bases not matched to a gene: 11. This CDR3 has 16 residues. Germline values: CDR1 SGHRS, CDR2 YFSETQ. The CDR3 spells CASSPEGGSGTGELFF. DNA for the CDR3: TGCGCCAGCAGCCCCGAAGGGGGCAGTGGTACCGGGGAGCTGTTTTTT.

This rearrangement joins TRBV6-5 to TRBJ1-2; D is uncertain. CDR3 length equals 12 residues. The ends were cut back, 8 bases at V and 4 bases at J, with 11 bases in the middle. Germline lookup yields CDR1 MNHEY and CDR2 SVGAGI. CDR3 protein: CASALGVYGYTF. The CDR3 region has the DNA TGTGCCAGCGCGCTCGGGGTCTATGGCTACACCTTC.

The rearrangement links TRBV4-2 to TRBJ2-1; the D gene is possibly TRBD2 (6 bases). Germline assignment: CDR1 LGHNA and CDR2 YNFKEQ. Trimming cost V 3 bases and J 1 base, with 10 bases left between them. The CDR3 is 15 amino acids. The CDR3 DNA is TGTGCCAGCAGCCAGGGCGGGACGTCCTACAATGAGCAGTTCTTC. Translating gives CASSQGGTSYNEQFF.

The V gene is TRBV7-2, the J gene TRBJ2-7, with D possibly being TRBD2 (6 bases). CDR3 length: 16 residues. CDR1 is SGHTA and CDR2 is FQGNSA in the germline V gene. Between the trimmed V and J ends, which lost 5 bases and 2 bases, there was a span of 19 bases. The CDR3: CASSLRMLAYTYEQYF. The CDR3 region has the DNA TGTGCCAGCAGCCTCAGGATGCTAGCGTATACCTACGAGCAGTACTTC.

This clone was seen more than once but under ten times. Here the CDR3 DNA reads TGTGCCAGCAGTTCTCAGGGCTCTGGAAACACCATATATTTT. Translation: CASSSQGSGNTIYF. The chain joins TRBV28 to TRBJ1-3; D possibly corresponds to TRBD1 (5 bases). This CDR3 region has 14 residues. The V gene's germline CDR1 is MDHEN and CDR2 SYDVKM. Trimming took off 4 bases at V and 0 bases at J, with 7 bases between the two ends.

The V gene is TRBV11-2, the J gene TRBJ1-1; D uncertain. Trimming shortened V by 7 bases and J by 1 base, and 7 bases separated the two germline ends. The CDR3 runs to 12 residues. The V gene's germline CDR1 is SGHAT and CDR2 FQNNGV. The CDR3 sequence: CASNQRNTEAFF. Written as DNA, the CDR3 is TGTGCCAGCAACCAGCGGAACACTGAAGCTTTCTTT.

This chain connects TRBV9 to TRBJ2-1, with 7 bases aligning to TRBD2. The germline gives CDR1 SGDLS, CDR2 YYNGEE. The CDR3 loop spans 16 amino acids. After removal of 0 bases from V and 3 bases from J, the junction contained 6 bases not matched to a gene. CDR3 residues: CASSVVAGALYNEQFF. DNA of the CDR3: TGTGCCAGCAGCGTAGTCGCGGGAGCGCTCTACAATGAGCAGTTCTTC. The entire variable domain, with the rest obtained from reference TRBV9 and TRBJ2-1, is as follows: DSGVTQTPKHLITATGQRVTLRCSPRSGDLSVYWYQQSLDQGLQFLIQYYNGEERAKGNILERFSAQQFPDLHSELNLSSLELGDSALYFCASSVVAGALYNEQFFGPGTRLTVL.